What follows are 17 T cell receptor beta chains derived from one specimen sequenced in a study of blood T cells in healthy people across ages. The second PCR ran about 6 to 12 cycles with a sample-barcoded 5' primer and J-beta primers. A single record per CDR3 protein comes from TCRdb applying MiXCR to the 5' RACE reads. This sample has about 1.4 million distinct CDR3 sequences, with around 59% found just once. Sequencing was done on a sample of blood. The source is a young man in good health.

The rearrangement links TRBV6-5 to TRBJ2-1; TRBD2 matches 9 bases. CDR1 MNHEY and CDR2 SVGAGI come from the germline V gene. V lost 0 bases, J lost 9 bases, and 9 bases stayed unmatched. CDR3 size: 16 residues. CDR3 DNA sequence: TGTGCCAGCAGTTACTCGTCTACTAGCGGGTCGCCTGAGCAGTTCTTC. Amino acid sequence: CASSYSSTSGSPEQFF.

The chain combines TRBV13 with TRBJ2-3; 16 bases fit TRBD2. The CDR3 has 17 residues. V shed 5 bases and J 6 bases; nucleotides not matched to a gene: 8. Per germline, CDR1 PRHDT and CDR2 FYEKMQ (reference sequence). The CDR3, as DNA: TGTGCCAGCAGCCCGGGACTAGCGGGAGGGCCTATCGATACGCAGTATTTT. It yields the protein CASSPGLAGGPIDTQYF.

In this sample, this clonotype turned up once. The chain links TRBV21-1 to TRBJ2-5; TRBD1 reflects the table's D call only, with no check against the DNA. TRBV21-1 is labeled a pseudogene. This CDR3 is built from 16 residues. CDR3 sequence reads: CASSEKQGAVKETQYF. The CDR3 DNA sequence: TGTGCCAGCAGCGAAAAACAGGGGGCCGTGAAAGAGACCCAGTACTTC.

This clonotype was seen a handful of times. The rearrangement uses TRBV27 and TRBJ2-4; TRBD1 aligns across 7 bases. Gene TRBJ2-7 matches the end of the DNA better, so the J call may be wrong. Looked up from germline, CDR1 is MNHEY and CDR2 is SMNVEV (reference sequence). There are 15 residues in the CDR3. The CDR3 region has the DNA TGTGCCAGCAGTTTATCGCTCGGACAGGCCTACGAGCAGTACTTC. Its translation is CASSLSLGQAYEQYF.

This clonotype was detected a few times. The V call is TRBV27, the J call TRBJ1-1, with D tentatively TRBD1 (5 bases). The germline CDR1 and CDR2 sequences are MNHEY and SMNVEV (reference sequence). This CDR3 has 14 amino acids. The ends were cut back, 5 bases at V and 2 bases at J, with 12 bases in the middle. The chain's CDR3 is CASSRLQGNTEAFF. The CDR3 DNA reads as TGTGCCAGCAGTCGACTCCAGGGAAACACTGAAGCTTTCTTT.

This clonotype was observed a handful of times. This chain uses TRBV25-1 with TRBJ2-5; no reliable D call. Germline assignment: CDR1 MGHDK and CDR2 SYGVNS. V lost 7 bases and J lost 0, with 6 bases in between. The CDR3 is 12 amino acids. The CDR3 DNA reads TGTGCCAGCACGGATTACCAAGAGACCCAGTACTTC. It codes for CASTDYQETQYF.

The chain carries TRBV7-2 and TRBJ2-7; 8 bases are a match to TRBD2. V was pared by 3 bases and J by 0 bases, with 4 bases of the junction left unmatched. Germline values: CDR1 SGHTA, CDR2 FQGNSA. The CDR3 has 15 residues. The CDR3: CASSLLAGHSYEQYF. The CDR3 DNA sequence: TGTGCCAGCAGCTTGTTAGCGGGGCACTCCTACGAGCAGTACTTC.

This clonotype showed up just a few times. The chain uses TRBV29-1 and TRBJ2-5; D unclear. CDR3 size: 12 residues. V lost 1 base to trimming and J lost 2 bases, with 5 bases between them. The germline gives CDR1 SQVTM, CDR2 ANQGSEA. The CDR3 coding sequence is TGCAGCGTTGAAGGGATACAAGAGACCCAGTACTTC. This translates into CSVEGIQETQYF.

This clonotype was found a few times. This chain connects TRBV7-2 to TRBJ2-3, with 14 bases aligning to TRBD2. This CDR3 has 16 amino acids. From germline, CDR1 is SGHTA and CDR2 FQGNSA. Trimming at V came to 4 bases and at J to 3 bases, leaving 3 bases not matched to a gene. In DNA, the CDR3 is TGTGCCAGCAGCTCGGGGACTAGCGGGAGAACAGATACGCAGTATTTT. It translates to CASSSGTSGRTDTQYF.

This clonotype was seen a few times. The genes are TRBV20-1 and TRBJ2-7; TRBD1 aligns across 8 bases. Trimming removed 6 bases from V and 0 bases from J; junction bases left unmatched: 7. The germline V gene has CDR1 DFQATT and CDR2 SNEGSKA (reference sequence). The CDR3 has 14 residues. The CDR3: CSAPGQGLSYEQYF. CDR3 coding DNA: TGCAGTGCGCCCGGACAGGGACTCTCCTACGAGCAGTACTTC.

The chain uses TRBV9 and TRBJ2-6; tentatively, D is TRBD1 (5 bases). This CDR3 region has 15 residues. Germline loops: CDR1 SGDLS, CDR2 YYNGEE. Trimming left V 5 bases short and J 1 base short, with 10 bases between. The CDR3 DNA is TGTGCCAGCAGGGCCCCAGGGTCTGGGGCCAACGTCCTGACTTTC. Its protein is CASRAPGSGANVLTF.

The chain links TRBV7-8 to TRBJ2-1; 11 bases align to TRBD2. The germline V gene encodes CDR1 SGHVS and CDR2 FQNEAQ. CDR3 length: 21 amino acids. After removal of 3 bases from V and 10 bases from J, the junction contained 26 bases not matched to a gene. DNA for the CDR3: TGTGCCAGCAGCTTCGCATCAAACAGGGCCGGGATAGCGGGGGGGCCCCGGGAGCAGTTCTTC. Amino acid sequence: CASSFASNRAGIAGGPREQFF.

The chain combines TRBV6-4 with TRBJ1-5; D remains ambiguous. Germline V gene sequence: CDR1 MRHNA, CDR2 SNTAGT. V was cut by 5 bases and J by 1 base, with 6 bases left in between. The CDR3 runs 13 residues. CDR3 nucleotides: TGTGCCAGCAGTTCTGAGAGCAATCAGCCCCAGCATTTT. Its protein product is CASSSESNQPQHF.

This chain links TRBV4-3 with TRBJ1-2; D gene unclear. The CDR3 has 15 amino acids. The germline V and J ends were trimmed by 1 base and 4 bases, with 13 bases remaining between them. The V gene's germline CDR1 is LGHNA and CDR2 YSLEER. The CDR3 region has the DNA TGCGCCAGCAGCCAAGTGGGCGGAACCTTCTATGGCTACACCTTC. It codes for CASSQVGGTFYGYTF.

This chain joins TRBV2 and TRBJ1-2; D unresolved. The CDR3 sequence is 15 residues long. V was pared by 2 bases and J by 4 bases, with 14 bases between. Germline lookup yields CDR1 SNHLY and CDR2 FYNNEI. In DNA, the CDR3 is TGTGCCAGCAGTGAAAATGACGGCCGTTTCTATGGCTACACCTTC. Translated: CASSENDGRFYGYTF.

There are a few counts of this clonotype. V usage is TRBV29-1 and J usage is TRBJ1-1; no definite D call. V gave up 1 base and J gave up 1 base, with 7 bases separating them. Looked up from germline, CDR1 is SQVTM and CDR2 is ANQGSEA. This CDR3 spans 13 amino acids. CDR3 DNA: TGCAGCGTTGAAGGTGGCAAGAACACTGAAGCTTTCTTT. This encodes CSVEGGKNTEAFF. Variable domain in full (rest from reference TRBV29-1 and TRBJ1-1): SAVISQKPSRDICQRGTSLTIQCQVDSQVTMMFWYRQQPGQSLTLIATANQGSEATYESGFVIDKFPISRPNLTFSTLTVSNMSPEDSSIYLCSVEGGKNTEAFFGQGTRLTVV.

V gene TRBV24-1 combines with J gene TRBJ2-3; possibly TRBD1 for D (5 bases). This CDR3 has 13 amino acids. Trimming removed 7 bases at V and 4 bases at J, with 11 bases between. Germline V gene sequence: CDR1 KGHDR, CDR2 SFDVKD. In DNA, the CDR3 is TGTGCCACCAGGGCAGGGCGCGCAGATACGCAGTATTTT. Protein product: CATRAGRADTQYF.